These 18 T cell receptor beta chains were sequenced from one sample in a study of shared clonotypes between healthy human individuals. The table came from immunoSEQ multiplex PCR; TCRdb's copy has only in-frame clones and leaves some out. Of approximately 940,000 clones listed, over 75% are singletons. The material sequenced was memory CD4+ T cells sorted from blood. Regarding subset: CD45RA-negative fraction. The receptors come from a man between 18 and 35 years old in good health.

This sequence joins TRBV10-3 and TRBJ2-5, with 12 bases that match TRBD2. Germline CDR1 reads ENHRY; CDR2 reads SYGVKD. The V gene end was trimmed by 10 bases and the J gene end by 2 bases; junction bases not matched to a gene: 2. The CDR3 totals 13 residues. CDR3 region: CATSGGVQETQYF. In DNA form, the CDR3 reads TGTGCCACTAGCGGGGGGGTACAAGAGACCCAGTACTTC.

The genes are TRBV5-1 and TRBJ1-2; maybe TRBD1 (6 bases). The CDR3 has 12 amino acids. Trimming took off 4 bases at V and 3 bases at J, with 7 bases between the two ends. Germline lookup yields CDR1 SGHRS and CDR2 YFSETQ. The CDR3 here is CASSPGDYGYTF. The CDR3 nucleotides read TGCGCCAGCAGCCCAGGGGACTATGGCTACACCTTC. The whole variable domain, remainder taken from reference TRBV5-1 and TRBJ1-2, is KAGVTQTPRYLIKTRGQQVTLSCSPISGHRSVSWYQQTPGQGLQFLFEYFSETQRNKGNFPGRFSGRQFSNSRSEMNVSTLELGDSALYLCASSPGDYGYTFGSGTRLTVV.

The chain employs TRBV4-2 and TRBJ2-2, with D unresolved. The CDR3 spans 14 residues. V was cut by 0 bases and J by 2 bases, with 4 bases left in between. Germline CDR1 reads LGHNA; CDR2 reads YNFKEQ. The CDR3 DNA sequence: TGTGCCAGCAGCCAAGATCCAAACACCGGGGAGCTGTTTTTT. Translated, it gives CASSQDPNTGELFF.

CDR3 sequence (DNA): TGTGCCAGCAGCCCTATCCAGGGATCGGGCAATCAGCCCCAGCATTTT. This sequence encodes CASSPIQGSGNQPQHF. The rearrangement links TRBV4-2 to TRBJ1-5, with D perhaps matching TRBD1 (5 bases). The germline CDR1 and CDR2 sequences are LGHNA and YNFKEQ. The CDR3 runs to 16 residues. The germline V and J ends were trimmed by 4 bases and 2 bases, with 15 bases remaining between them.

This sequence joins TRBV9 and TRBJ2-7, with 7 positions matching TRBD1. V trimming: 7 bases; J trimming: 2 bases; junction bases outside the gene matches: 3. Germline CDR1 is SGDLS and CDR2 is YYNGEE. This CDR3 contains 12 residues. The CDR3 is CASGQETYEQYF. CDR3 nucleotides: TGTGCCAGCGGACAGGAGACCTACGAGCAGTACTTC.

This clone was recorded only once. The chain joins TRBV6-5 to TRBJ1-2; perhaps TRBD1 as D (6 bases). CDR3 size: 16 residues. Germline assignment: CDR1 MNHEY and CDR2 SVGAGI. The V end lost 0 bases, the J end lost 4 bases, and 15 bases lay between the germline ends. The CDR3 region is CASSYSKGGVGYGYTF. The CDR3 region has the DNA TGTGCCAGCAGTTACTCGAAGGGGGGAGTGGGCTATGGCTACACCTTC.

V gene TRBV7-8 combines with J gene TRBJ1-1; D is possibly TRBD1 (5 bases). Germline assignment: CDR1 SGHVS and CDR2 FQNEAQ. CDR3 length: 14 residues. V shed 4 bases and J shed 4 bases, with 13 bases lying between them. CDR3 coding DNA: TGTGCCAGCAGCTATCCCGGGGGGTCCACTGAAGCTTTCTTT. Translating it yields CASSYPGGSTEAFF.

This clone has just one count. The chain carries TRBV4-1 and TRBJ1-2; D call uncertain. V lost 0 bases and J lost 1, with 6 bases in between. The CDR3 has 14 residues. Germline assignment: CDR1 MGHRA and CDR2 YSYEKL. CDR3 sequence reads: CASSQDNFNYGYTF. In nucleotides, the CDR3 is TGCGCCAGCAGCCAAGACAATTTTAACTATGGCTACACCTTC.

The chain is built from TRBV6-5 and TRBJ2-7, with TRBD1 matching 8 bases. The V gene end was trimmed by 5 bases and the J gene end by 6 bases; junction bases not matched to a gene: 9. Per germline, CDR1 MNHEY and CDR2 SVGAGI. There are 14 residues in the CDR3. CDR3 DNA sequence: TGTGCCAGCAGTCGGGACAGGACCCGATCCGAGCAGTACTTC. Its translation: CASSRDRTRSEQYF.

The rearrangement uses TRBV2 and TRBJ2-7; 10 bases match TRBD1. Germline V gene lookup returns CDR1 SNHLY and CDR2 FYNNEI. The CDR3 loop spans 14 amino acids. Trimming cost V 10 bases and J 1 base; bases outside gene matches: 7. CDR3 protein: CATSRDRGSYEQYF. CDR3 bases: TGTGCCACCTCCAGGGACAGGGGTTCCTACGAGCAGTACTTC.

The CDR3 DNA reads TGTGCCTCCCGACTAGCGGGAGGGCCGGGGGAGACCCAGTACTTC. It is translated as CASRLAGGPGETQYF. This chain links TRBV30 with TRBJ2-5; 14 bases agree with TRBD2. With 7 bases clipped from V and 5 bases from J, the junction kept 9 bases outside the gene matches. The V gene's germline CDR1 is GTSNPN and CDR2 SVGIG (reference sequence). This CDR3 has 15 residues. The whole variable domain, remainder taken from reference TRBV30 and TRBJ2-5, is SQTIHQWPATLVQPVGSPLSLECTVEGTSNPNLYWYRQAAGRGLQLLFYSVGIGQISSEVPQNLSASRPQDRQFILSSKKLLLSDSGFYLCASRLAGGPGETQYFGPGTRLLVL.

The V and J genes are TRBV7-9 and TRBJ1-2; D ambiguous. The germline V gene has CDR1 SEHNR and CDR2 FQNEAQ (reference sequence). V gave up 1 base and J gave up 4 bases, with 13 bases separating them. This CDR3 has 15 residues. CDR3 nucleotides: TGTGCCAGCAGCTTAGGGCAGGCGAAGATCTATGGCTACACCTTC. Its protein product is CASSLGQAKIYGYTF.

The CDR3 coding sequence is TGTGCCAGCAGCTTAGATCAAGGCAACCTTGGCTACACCTTC. This codes for CASSLDQGNLGYTF. This sequence joins TRBV7-9 and TRBJ1-2; D is ambiguous. This CDR3 is built from 14 residues. V dropped 1 base and J dropped 7 bases, with 13 bases sitting between them. Germline CDR1 reads SEHNR; CDR2 reads FQNEAQ (reference sequence).

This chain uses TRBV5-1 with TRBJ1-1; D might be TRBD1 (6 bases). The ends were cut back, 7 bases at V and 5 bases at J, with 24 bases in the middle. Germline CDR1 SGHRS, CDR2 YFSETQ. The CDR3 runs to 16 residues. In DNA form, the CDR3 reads TGCGCCAGCGCTAAAAAATATGAACAGGGACGAACTGAAGCTTTCTTT. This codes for CASAKKYEQGRTEAFF. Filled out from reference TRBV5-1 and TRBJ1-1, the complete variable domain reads KAGVTQTPRYLIKTRGQQVTLSCSPISGHRSVSWYQQTPGQGLQFLFEYFSETQRNKGNFPGRFSGRQFSNSRSEMNVSTLELGDSALYLCASAKKYEQGRTEAFFGQGTRLTVV.

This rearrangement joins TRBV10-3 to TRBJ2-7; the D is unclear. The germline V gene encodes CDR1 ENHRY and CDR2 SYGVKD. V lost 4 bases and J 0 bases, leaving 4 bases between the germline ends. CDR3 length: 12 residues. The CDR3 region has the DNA TGTGCCATCAGTGTCGACTCCTACGAGCAGTACTTC. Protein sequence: CAISVDSYEQYF.

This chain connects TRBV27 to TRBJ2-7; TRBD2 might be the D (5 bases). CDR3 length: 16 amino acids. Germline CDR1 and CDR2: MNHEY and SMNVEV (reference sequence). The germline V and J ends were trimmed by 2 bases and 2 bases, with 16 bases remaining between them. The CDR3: CASSLVTLAPTYEQYF. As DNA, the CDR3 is TGTGCCAGCAGTTTAGTCACGCTAGCCCCCACCTACGAGCAGTACTTC.

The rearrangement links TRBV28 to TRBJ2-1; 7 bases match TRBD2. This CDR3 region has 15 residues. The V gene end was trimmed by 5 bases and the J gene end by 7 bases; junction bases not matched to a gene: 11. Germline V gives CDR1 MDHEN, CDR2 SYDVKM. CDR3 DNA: TGTGCCAGCAGTCTCCCGACTAGCACCTTTAATGAGCAGTTCTTC. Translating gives CASSLPTSTFNEQFF.

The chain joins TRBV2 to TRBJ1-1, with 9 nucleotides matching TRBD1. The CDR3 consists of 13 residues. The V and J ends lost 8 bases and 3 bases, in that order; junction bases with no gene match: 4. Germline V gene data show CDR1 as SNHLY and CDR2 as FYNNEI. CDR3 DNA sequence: TGTGCCAGCTCGGACAGGGGTTACACTGAAGCTTTCTTT. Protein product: CASSDRGYTEAFF. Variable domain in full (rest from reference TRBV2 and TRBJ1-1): EPEVTQTPSHQVTQMGQEVILRCVPISNHLYFYWYRQILGQKVEFLVSFYNNEISEKSEIFDDQFSVERPDGSNFTLKIRSTKLEDSAMYFCASSDRGYTEAFFGQGTRLTVV.